Listed below are T cell receptor beta chains from one sample, sequenced in a study of cytomegalovirus exposure and HLA in healthy donors. Here immunoSEQ multiplex PCR was the method, and the copy in TCRdb shows in-frame clones only, minus some. This sample has about 220,000 clones; 75% to 95% occur once, and the top ten carry approximately 1.1%. Material for sequencing was PBMCs. These receptors all stem from a woman aged 18-29 years in good health and CMV-seronegative. Each CDR3 is given with its conserved first and last residue. Fields, in order: clone size, D gene, V gene, J gene, CDR3 DNA, CDR3 protein. The D gene is left open where the match is weak. Expanded clones get a size class; other rows say once, few or many, or leave the size out.

abundance: once
d_gene: NA
v_gene: TRBV9
j_gene: TRBJ1-2
CDR3nt: TGTGCCAGCAGCGTAGTTCATTCAGGCGGGAGCCTCTATGGCTACACCTTC
CDR3aa: CASSVVHSGGSLYGYTF

abundance: many
d_gene: TRBD1
v_gene: TRBV14
j_gene: TRBJ1-1
CDR3nt: TGTGCCAGCAGCCGACGTACAGGGGGCACTGAAGCTTTCTTT
CDR3aa: CASSRRTGGTEAFF

abundance: NA
d_gene: NA
v_gene: TRBV11-3
j_gene: TRBJ2-7
CDR3nt: TGTGCCAGCAGTAGGGAAGGCGGGTACGAGCAGTACTTC
CDR3aa: CASSREGGYEQYF

abundance: NA
d_gene: TRBD1
v_gene: TRBV25-1
j_gene: TRBJ2-2
CDR3nt: TGTGCCAGCAGTGGAATAGGGGGCGGCGGCACCGGGGAGCTGTTTTTT
CDR3aa: CASSGIGGGGTGELFF

abundance: NA
d_gene: NA
v_gene: TRBV6-5
j_gene: TRBJ2-7
CDR3nt: TGTGCCAGCAGTTATCACATCTCCTACGAGCAGTACTTC
CDR3aa: CASSYHISYEQYF

abundance: NA
d_gene: TRBD1
v_gene: TRBV5-1
j_gene: TRBJ1-4
CDR3nt: TGCGCCAGCAGCTTGGGACAGGGCTATAATGAAAAACTGTTTTTT
CDR3aa: CASSLGQGYNEKLFF

abundance: NA
d_gene: NA
v_gene: TRBV11-2
j_gene: TRBJ1-1
CDR3nt: TGTGCCAGCAGCTTAGAGTGGCCTGAAGCTTTCTTT
CDR3aa: CASSLEWPEAFF

abundance: NA
d_gene: TRBD2
v_gene: TRBV5-1
j_gene: TRBJ2-3
CDR3nt: TGCGCCAGCAGCCCGGGGGTAGCGGGAGCCACAGATACGCAGTATTTT
CDR3aa: CASSPGVAGATDTQYF

abundance: NA
d_gene: NA
v_gene: TRBV14
j_gene: TRBJ2-5
CDR3nt: TGTGCCAGCAGCCTAGGTACAGGAGAAGAGACCCAGTACTTC
CDR3aa: CASSLGTGEETQYF

abundance: once
d_gene: NA
v_gene: TRBV28
j_gene: TRBJ1-4
CDR3nt: TGTGCCAGCACGGGTGGTAATGAAAAACTGTTTTTT
CDR3aa: CASTGGNEKLFF

abundance: NA
d_gene: NA
v_gene: TRBV11-3
j_gene: TRBJ2-2
CDR3nt: TGTGCCAGCGGCGACATAATCACCGGGGAGCTGTTTTTT
CDR3aa: CASGDIITGELFF

abundance: NA
d_gene: TRBD2
v_gene: TRBV14
j_gene: TRBJ2-1
CDR3nt: TGTGCCAGCAGGCCACTAGCGGGAGCCTACAATGAGCAGTTCTTC
CDR3aa: CASRPLAGAYNEQFF

abundance: NA
d_gene: NA
v_gene: TRBV5-1
j_gene: TRBJ2-4
CDR3nt: TGCGCCAGCAGCTTCTCTCTAGCCCAAAGTGGGGCCAAAAACATTCAGTACTTC
CDR3aa: CASSFSLAQSGAKNIQYF

abundance: NA
d_gene: TRBD2
v_gene: TRBV29-1
j_gene: TRBJ2-1
CDR3nt: TGCAGCGTTGTGGCGGGAGTAGTCTACAATGAGCAGTTCTTC
CDR3aa: CSVVAGVVYNEQFF

abundance: NA
d_gene: NA
v_gene: TRBV5-1
j_gene: TRBJ2-7
CDR3nt: TGCGCCAGCAGCCCTAGCTGGGGAGGCTACGAGCAGTACTTC
CDR3aa: CASSPSWGGYEQYF

abundance: NA
d_gene: NA
v_gene: TRBV2
j_gene: TRBJ1-2
CDR3nt: TGTGCCAGCGCGGATAGCATACTGAAAAACTATGGCTACACCTTC
CDR3aa: CASADSILKNYGYTF

abundance: NA
d_gene: NA
v_gene: TRBV5-4
j_gene: TRBJ2-7
CDR3nt: TGTGCCAGCAGTTTCCCCGGGACTGTCTACGAGCAGTACTTC
CDR3aa: CASSFPGTVYEQYF

abundance: NA
d_gene: TRBD2
v_gene: TRBV28
j_gene: TRBJ2-5
CDR3nt: TGTGCCAGCAGTTTAATTGCGGGGGGACTAGCGGGAGTGGTAGAGACCCAGTACTTC
CDR3aa: CASSLIAGGLAGVVETQYF

abundance: NA
d_gene: NA
v_gene: TRBV5-1
j_gene: TRBJ2-5
CDR3nt: TGCGCCAGCAGCTTGGGGGGAGTGGACGTGAAGACCCAGTACTTC
CDR3aa: CASSLGGVDVKTQYF

abundance: NA
d_gene: TRBD1
v_gene: TRBV11-3
j_gene: TRBJ1-4
CDR3nt: TGTGCCAGCAGGAGACAGGGAAGGGAGGAAAAACTGTTTTTT
CDR3aa: CASRRQGREEKLFF

abundance: NA
d_gene: NA
v_gene: TRBV11-3
j_gene: TRBJ2-3
CDR3nt: TGTGCCAGCAGTAGAGGCCCTACCACGTTGTATTTT
CDR3aa: CASSRGPTTLYF

abundance: NA
d_gene: NA
v_gene: TRBV28
j_gene: TRBJ2-5
CDR3nt: TGTGCCAGCGAGCCAGGAGGGAGAGGGAGGGAGACCCAGTACTTC
CDR3aa: CASEPGGRGRETQYF

abundance: NA
d_gene: TRBD1
v_gene: TRBV12-5
j_gene: TRBJ1-5
CDR3nt: TGTGCTAGTGGCGGCCACCTGGGACAGGGCAGTCAGCCCCAGCATTTT
CDR3aa: CASGGHLGQGSQPQHF

abundance: NA
d_gene: NA
v_gene: TRBV30
j_gene: TRBJ1-1
CDR3nt: TGTGCCTGGAGGTACAGTTCTAAAGCTTTCTTT
CDR3aa: CAWRYSSKAFF

abundance: NA
d_gene: NA
v_gene: TRBV5-1
j_gene: TRBJ1-1
CDR3nt: TGCGCCAGCAGCTTGGTTAGGGGTTTCACTGAAGCTTTCTTT
CDR3aa: CASSLVRGFTEAFF

abundance: NA
d_gene: TRBD1
v_gene: TRBV5-6
j_gene: TRBJ2-7
CDR3nt: TGTGCCAGCAGATCTGGACAGGGAGCCGAGCAGTACTTC
CDR3aa: CASRSGQGAEQYF

abundance: NA
d_gene: NA
v_gene: TRBV5-6
j_gene: TRBJ2-1
CDR3nt: TGTGCCAGCAGCTTCGGGGACAATGAGCAGTTCTTC
CDR3aa: CASSFGDNEQFF

abundance: NA
d_gene: TRBD1
v_gene: TRBV5-1
j_gene: TRBJ1-5
CDR3nt: TGCGCCAGGGAACAGGGGCCCTGCCCGTGGCAGCCCCAGCATTTT
CDR3aa: CAREQGPCPWQPQHF

abundance: NA
d_gene: NA
v_gene: TRBV4-2
j_gene: TRBJ1-2
CDR3nt: TGTGCCAGCAGCCAGTCAAGCGGAAGCGGAGGTTATGGCTACACCTTC
CDR3aa: CASSQSSGSGGYGYTF

abundance: NA
d_gene: TRBD1
v_gene: TRBV4-1
j_gene: TRBJ2-2
CDR3nt: TGCGCCAGCAGGGGACGCATCCGGACAGGCGCCGGGGAGCTGTTTTTT
CDR3aa: CASRGRIRTGAGELFF

abundance: NA
d_gene: TRBD2
v_gene: TRBV29-1
j_gene: TRBJ2-3
CDR3nt: TGCGGCGGGGGGGCAGATACGCAGTATTTT
CDR3aa: CGGGADTQYF

abundance: NA
d_gene: NA
v_gene: TRBV10-3
j_gene: TRBJ1-5
CDR3nt: TGTGCCATCAGTCCATCCCCGGGTAATTTGAGGAATCAGCCCCAGCATTTT
CDR3aa: CAISPSPGNLRNQPQHF

abundance: NA
d_gene: TRBD1
v_gene: TRBV6-6
j_gene: TRBJ2-7
CDR3nt: TGTGCCAGCAGTCCGCCGGGACAGAACTACGAGCAGTACTTC
CDR3aa: CASSPPGQNYEQYF

abundance: NA
d_gene: NA
v_gene: TRBV6-1
j_gene: TRBJ2-7
CDR3nt: TGTGCCAGCTCTCAAATCAGCTACGAGCAGTACTTC
CDR3aa: CASSQISYEQYF

abundance: few
d_gene: NA
v_gene: TRBV6-4
j_gene: TRBJ1-1
CDR3nt: TGTGCCAGCAGTCTCCATCAGGGAACTGAAGCTTTCTTT
CDR3aa: CASSLHQGTEAFF

abundance: NA
d_gene: TRBD2
v_gene: TRBV29-1
j_gene: TRBJ2-1
CDR3nt: TGCAGCGTTGGTACAGCGGGAGTTGGGAATGAGCAGTTCTTC
CDR3aa: CSVGTAGVGNEQFF

abundance: once
d_gene: NA
v_gene: TRBV19
j_gene: TRBJ2-7
CDR3nt: TGTGCCAGTAGTATCCCTCCGGGACTAAAGGGGGGTGAGCAGTACTTC
CDR3aa: CASSIPPGLKGGEQYF

abundance: NA
d_gene: TRBD1
v_gene: TRBV30
j_gene: TRBJ2-5
CDR3nt: TGTGCCTGGAGCAAACAGGGGGCAGGAGAGACCCAGTACTTC
CDR3aa: CAWSKQGAGETQYF

abundance: NA
d_gene: TRBD1
v_gene: TRBV2
j_gene: TRBJ2-1
CDR3nt: TGTGCCAGCATTCCCCGGACAGGGACTAATGAGCAGTTCTTC
CDR3aa: CASIPRTGTNEQFF

abundance: NA
d_gene: TRBD2
v_gene: TRBV30
j_gene: TRBJ2-4
CDR3nt: TGTGCCTCGATTAGCGGGAGTCCTTACATTCAGTACTTC
CDR3aa: CASISGSPYIQYF

abundance: NA
d_gene: TRBD2
v_gene: TRBV12-5
j_gene: TRBJ2-2
CDR3nt: TGTGCTAGTGGTTTGGTACTAGCGGCTAACACCGGGGAGCTGTTTTTT
CDR3aa: CASGLVLAANTGELFF

abundance: NA
d_gene: TRBD1
v_gene: TRBV4-1
j_gene: TRBJ2-7
CDR3nt: TGCGCCAGCAGCCAGTTAGACAGGGGAACCTACGAGCAGTACTTC
CDR3aa: CASSQLDRGTYEQYF

abundance: NA
d_gene: TRBD1
v_gene: TRBV27
j_gene: TRBJ2-7
CDR3nt: TGTGCCAGCAGTTTGACAGGGAGCGCCTACGAGCAGTACTTC
CDR3aa: CASSLTGSAYEQYF

abundance: once
d_gene: NA
v_gene: TRBV6-6
j_gene: TRBJ2-3
CDR3nt: TGTGCCAGCAGTTATGAGGGTGGAGATACGCAGTATTTT
CDR3aa: CASSYEGGDTQYF

abundance: NA
d_gene: TRBD2
v_gene: TRBV5-1
j_gene: TRBJ2-3
CDR3nt: TGCGCCAGCAGCTTGATGGTAGCGGGAACAGATACGCAGTATTTT
CDR3aa: CASSLMVAGTDTQYF

abundance: NA
d_gene: TRBD1
v_gene: TRBV2
j_gene: TRBJ2-3
CDR3nt: TGTGCCAGGGGACAGTCCACAGATACGCAGTATTTT
CDR3aa: CARGQSTDTQYF

abundance: NA
d_gene: TRBD1
v_gene: TRBV5-4
j_gene: TRBJ1-1
CDR3nt: TGTGCCAGCAGCTCGGGACAGACGAACACTGAAGCTTTCTTT
CDR3aa: CASSSGQTNTEAFF